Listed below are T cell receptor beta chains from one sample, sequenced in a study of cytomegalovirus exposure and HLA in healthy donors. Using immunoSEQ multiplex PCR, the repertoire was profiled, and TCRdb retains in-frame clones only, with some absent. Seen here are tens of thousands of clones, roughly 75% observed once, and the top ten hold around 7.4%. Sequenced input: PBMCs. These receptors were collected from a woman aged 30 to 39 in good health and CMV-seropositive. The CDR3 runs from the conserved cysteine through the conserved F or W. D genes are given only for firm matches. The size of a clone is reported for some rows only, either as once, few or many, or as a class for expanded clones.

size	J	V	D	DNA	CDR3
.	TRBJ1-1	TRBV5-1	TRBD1	TGCGCCAGCAGCCGTCTGACAGGGGGCTTGTTGGCTGAAGCTTTCTTT	CASSRLTGGLLAEAFF
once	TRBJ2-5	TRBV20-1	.	TGCAGTAGCGGTTTCCAAGAGACCCAGTACTTC	CSSGFQETQYF
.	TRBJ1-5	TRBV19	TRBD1	TGTGCCAGTAGTTCGTTGGAGGGGGCTACCCAGCATTTT	CASSSLEGATQHF
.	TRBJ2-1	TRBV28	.	TGTGCCAGCAGTTTTGACAGAAGCTCCTACAATGAGCAGTTCTTC	CASSFDRSSYNEQFF
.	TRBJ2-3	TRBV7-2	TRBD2	TGTGCCAGCAGCTTAGAAGGGAGGGGCCCAGATACGCAGTATTTT	CASSLEGRGPDTQYF
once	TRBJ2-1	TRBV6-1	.	TGTGCCAGCGATAGCGGAACCTACAATGAGCAGTTCTTC	CASDSGTYNEQFF
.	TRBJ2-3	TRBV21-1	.	TGTGCCAGCAGCACCCTAACTAGCGGGAGAAAGCAGAATACGCAGTATTTT	CASSTLTSGRKQNTQYF
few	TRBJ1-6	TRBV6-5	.	TGTGTGACCTACATAGGACGCGGGTCACCCCTCCACTTT	CVTYIGRGSPLHF
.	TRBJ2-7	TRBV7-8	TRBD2	TGTGCCAGCAGCTTAAGGGTGGGAGGGAGCTACGAGCAGTACTTC	CASSLRVGGSYEQYF
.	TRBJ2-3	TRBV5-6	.	TGTGCCAGCAGCCCCGGGTGGGGCGATACGCAGTATTTT	CASSPGWGDTQYF
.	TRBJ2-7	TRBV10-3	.	TGTGCCATCAGTGACCTAAACAGCTCCTACGAGCAGTACTTC	CAISDLNSSYEQYF
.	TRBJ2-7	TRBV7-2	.	TGTGCCAGCAGCCCAGGGACTCTCTCCTACGAGCAGTACTTC	CASSPGTLSYEQYF
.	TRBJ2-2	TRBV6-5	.	TGTGCCAGCACGAGGACTATTAACACCGGGGAGCTGTTTTTT	CASTRTINTGELFF
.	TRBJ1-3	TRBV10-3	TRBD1	TGTGCCATCAGGCCAGGGGGCCCGGCCGGCTCTGGAAACACCATATATTTT	CAIRPGGPAGSGNTIYF
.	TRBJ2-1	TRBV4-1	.	TGCGCCAGCAGCCAAGATAGCGCCCCAGGTCCCAATGAGCAGTTCTTC	CASSQDSAPGPNEQFF
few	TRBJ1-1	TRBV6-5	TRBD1	TGTGCCAGCAGGGCTCAGGGGGTAACTGAAGCTTTCTTT	CASRAQGVTEAFF
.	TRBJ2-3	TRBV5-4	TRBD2	TGTGCCAGCAGCTTGGACGAGACTAGCGAAACAGATACGCAGTATTTT	CASSLDETSETDTQYF
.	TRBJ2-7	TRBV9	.	TGTGCCAGCAGCCGACTAGTAACCTCCTACGAGCAGTACTTC	CASSRLVTSYEQYF
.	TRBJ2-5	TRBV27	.	TGTGCCAGCAGTTCCCCACAGGGCGGTGTCGAGACCCAGTACTTC	CASSSPQGGVETQYF
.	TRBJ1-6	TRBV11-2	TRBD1	TGTGCCAGCAGCCTTGGACAGGGGGCGATTCATAATTCACCCCTCCACTTT	CASSLGQGAIHNSPLHF
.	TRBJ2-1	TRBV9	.	TGTGCCAGCAGTGGACTTCCGGGCCTCAAAGATGAGCAGTTCTTC	CASSGLPGLKDEQFF
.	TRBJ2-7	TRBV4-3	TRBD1	TGCGCCAGCAGCCCGCTGACAGGGGCCGCCTACGAGCAGTACTTC	CASSPLTGAAYEQYF
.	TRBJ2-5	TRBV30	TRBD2	TGTGCCTGGAGTTCAGCGGGAGCCTCGGGAGAGACCCAGTACTTC	CAWSSAGASGETQYF
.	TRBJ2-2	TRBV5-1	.	TGCGCCAGCAGCCCAGGGCAGGGAGGCCCCACCGGGGAGCTGTTCTTT	CASSPGQGGPTGELFF
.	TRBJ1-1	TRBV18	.	TGTGCCAGCTCACCTTATGACGCGGACACTGAAGCTTTCTTT	CASSPYDADTEAFF
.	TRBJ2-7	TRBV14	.	TGTGCCAGCAGTCCCGGGGGGCGGGCCTACGAGCAGTACTTC	CASSPGGRAYEQYF
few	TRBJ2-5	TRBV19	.	TGTGCCAGTAGTATGACAGGTTTGAAAGAGACCCAGTACTTC	CASSMTGLKETQYF